A single count supports the clone carrying this T cell receptor beta chain. Repertoires were generated with immunoSEQ multiplex PCR, while TCRdb's copy carries only in-frame clones and drops some. Found here are around 250,000 clones, about 86% of them singletons; the top ten hold around 3.7%. The CDR3 is 11 residues long. Germline V gene lookup returns CDR1 GTSNPN and CDR2 SVGIG (reference sequence). V was cut by 4 bases and J by 7 bases, with 8 bases left in between. The sample comes from a study of blood T cell repertoires in COVID-19. Clinical history as reported by participants underpinned cohort assignment.

The V call is TRBV30, the J call TRBJ2-1; no firm D call. The receptor was derived from a man over 45 who had recovered from COVID-19. Sample: PBMCs or T cells enriched from blood (not recorded which). The CDR3 region has the DNA TGTGCCTGGAATTTCGTGAATGAGCAGTTCTTC. Residues: CAWNFVNEQFF.